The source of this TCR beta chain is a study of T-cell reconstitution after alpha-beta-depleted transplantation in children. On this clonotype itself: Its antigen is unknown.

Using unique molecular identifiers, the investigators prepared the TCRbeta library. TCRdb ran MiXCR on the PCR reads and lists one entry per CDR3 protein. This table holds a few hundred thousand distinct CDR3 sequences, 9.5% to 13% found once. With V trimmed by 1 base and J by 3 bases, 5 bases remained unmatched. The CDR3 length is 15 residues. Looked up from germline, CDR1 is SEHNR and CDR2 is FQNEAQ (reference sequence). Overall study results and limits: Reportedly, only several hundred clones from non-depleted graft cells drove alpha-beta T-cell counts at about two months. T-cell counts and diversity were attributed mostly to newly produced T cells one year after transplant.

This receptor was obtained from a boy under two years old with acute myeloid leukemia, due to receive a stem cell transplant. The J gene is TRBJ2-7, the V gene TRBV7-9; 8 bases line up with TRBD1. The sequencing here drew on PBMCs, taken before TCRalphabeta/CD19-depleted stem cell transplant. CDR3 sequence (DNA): TGTGCCAGCAGCTTAGAACTAGACAGGGGCTACGAGCAGTACTTC. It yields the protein CASSLELDRGYEQYF.